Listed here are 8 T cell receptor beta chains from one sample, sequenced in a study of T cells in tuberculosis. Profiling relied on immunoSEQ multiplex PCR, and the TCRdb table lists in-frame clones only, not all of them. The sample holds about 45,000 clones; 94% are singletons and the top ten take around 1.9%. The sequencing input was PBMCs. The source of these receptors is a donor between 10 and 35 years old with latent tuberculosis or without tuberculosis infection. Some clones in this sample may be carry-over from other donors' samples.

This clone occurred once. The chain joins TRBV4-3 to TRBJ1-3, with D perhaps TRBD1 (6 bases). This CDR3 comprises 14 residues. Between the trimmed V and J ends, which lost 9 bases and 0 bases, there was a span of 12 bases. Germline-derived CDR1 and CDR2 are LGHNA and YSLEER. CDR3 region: CASGGGPSGNTIYF. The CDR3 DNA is TGCGCCAGTGGGGGGGGCCCCTCTGGAAACACCATATATTTT.

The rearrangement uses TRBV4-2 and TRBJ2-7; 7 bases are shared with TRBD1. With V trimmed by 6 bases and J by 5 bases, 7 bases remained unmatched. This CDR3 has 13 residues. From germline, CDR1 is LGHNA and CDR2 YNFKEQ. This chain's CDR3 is CASRNRGTHEQYF. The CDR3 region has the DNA TGTGCCAGCAGAAACAGGGGTACCCACGAGCAGTACTTC.

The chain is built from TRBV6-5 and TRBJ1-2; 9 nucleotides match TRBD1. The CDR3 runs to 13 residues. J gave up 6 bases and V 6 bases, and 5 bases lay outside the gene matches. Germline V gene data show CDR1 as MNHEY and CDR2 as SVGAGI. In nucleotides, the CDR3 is TGTGCCAGCAGCCGGGGACAGGGTGATGGCTACACCTTC. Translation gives CASSRGQGDGYTF.

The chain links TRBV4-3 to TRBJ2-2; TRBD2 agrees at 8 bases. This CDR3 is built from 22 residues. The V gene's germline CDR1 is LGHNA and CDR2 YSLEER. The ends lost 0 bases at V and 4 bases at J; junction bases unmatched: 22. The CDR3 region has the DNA TGCGCCAGCAGCCAAGATTCAGGGATAGCGGGAATGGTCCTGAAGTTCACCGGGGAGCTGTTTTTT. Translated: CASSQDSGIAGMVLKFTGELFF.

The CDR3 reads CSVEPDRGRTETQYF. Here the CDR3 DNA reads TGCAGCGTTGAACCTGACAGGGGGAGGACAGAGACCCAGTACTTC. The chain employs TRBV29-1 and TRBJ2-5; 9 bases are a match to TRBD1. CDR1 and CDR2 from the germline V gene are SQVTM and ANQGSEA. The CDR3 is 15 residues long. Trimming cost V 2 bases and J 4 bases; bases outside gene matches: 8. Looking up the rest from reference TRBV29-1 and TRBJ2-5 gives the full variable domain: SAVISQKPSRDICQRGTSLTIQCQVDSQVTMMFWYRQQPGQSLTLIATANQGSEATYESGFVIDKFPISRPNLTFSTLTVSNMSPEDSSIYLCSVEPDRGRTETQYFGPGTRLLVL.

CDR3 nucleotide sequence: TGTGCCAGCAGCGAGCGGGAGGGCCCCTACAATGAGCAGTTCTTC. Protein product: CASSEREGPYNEQFF. V is TRBV7-3 and J is TRBJ2-1; 10 bases agree with TRBD2. CDR1 and CDR2 from the germline V gene are SGHTA and FQGTGA. V dropped 5 bases and J dropped 2; count of bases not matched to a gene: 3. The CDR3 contains 15 residues.

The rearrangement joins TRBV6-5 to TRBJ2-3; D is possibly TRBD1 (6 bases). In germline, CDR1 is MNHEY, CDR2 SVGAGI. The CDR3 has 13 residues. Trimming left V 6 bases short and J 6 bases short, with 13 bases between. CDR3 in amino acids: CASSYGQSDTQYF. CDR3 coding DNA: TGTGCCAGCAGCTACGGACAGTCGGATACGCAGTATTTT.

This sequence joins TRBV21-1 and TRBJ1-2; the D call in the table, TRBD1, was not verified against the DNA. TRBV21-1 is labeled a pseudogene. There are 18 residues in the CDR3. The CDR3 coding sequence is TGTGCCAGCAGCAAAGTATGTACGCCGGACAGGACCCCCTATGGCTACACCTTC. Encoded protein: CASSKVCTPDRTPYGYTF.